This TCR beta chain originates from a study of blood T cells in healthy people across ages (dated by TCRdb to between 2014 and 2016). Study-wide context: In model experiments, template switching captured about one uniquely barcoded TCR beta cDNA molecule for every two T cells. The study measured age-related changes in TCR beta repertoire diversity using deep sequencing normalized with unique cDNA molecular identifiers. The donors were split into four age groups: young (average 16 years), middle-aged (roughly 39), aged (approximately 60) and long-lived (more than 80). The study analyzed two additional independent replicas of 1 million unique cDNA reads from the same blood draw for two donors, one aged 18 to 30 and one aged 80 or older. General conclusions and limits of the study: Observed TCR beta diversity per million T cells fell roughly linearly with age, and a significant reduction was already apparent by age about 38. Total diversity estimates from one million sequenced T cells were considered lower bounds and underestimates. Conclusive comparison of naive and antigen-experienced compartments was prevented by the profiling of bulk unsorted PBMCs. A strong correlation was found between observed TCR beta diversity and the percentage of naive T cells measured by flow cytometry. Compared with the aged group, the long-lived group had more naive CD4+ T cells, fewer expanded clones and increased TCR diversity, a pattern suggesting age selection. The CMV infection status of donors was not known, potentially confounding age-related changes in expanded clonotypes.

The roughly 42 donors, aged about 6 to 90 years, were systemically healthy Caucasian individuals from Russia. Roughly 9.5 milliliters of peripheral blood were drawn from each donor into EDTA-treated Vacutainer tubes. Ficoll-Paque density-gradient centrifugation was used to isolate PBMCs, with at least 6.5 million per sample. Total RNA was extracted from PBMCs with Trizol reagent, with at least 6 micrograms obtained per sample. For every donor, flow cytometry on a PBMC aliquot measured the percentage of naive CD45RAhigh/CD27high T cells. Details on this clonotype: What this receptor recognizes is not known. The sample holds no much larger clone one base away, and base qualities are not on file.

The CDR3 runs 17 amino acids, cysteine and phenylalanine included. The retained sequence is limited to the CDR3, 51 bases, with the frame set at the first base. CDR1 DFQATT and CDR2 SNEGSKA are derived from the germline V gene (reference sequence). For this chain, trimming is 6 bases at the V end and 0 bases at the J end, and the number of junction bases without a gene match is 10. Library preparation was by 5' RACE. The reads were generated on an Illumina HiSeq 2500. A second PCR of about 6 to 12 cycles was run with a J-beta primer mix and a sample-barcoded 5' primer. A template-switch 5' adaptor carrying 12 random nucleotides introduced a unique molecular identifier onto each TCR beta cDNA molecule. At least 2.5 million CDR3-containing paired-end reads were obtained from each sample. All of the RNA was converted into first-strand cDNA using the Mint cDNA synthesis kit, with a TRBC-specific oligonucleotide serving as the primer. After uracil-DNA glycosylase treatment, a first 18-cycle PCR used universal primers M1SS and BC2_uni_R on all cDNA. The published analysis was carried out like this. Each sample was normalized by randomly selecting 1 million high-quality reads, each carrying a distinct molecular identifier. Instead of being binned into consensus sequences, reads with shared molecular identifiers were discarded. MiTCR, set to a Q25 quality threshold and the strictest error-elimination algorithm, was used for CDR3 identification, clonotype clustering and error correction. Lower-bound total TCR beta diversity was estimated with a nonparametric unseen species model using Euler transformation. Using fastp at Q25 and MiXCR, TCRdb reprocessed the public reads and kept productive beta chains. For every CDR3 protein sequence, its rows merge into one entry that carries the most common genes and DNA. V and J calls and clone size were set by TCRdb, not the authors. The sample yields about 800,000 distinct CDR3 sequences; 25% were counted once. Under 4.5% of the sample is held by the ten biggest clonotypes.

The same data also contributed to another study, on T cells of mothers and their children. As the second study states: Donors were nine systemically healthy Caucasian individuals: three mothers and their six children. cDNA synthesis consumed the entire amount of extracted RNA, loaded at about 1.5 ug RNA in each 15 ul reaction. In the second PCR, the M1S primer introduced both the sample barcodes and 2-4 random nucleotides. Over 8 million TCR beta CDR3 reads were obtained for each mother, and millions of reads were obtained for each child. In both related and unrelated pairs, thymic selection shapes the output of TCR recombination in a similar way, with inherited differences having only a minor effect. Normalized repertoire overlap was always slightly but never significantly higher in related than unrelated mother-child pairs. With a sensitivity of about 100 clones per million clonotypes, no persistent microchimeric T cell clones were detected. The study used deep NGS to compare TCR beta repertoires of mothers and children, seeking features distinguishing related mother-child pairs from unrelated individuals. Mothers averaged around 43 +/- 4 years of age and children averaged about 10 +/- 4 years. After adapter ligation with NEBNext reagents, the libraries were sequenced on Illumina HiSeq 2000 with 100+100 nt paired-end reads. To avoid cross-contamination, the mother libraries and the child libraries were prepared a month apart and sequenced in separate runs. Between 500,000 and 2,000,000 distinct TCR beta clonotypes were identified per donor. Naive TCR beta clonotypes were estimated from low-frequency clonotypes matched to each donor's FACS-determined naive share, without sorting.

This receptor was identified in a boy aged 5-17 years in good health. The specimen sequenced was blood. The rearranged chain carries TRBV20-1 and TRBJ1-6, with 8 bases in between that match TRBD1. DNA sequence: TGCAGTGCCCACCGACAGGGGACAATCTCCTATAATTCACCCCTCCACTTT. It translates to CSAHRQGTISYNSPLHF.